This paragraph covers one TCR beta chain sequence. The method was immunoSEQ multiplex PCR; TCRdb's version includes in-frame clones alone and lacks a portion of them. Of some 62,000 clones listed, 87% are singletons. Looked up from germline, CDR1 is SGHVS and CDR2 is FQNEAQ. Trimming took off 1 base at V and 11 bases at J, with 14 bases between the two ends. The CDR3 extends over 13 amino acids. This sample stems from a study of technical replicates of blood from several donors. The chain combines TRBV7-8 with TRBJ1-1, with D perhaps matching TRBD1 (6 bases). Input material: PBMCs. The sequence was collected from a human donor in good health. Some clones in this sample may be carry-over from other donors' samples. CDR3 in DNA: TGTGCCAGCAGCTTAGAGGGGGGGAGATGGGCTTTCTTT. It is translated as CASSLEGGRWAFF.